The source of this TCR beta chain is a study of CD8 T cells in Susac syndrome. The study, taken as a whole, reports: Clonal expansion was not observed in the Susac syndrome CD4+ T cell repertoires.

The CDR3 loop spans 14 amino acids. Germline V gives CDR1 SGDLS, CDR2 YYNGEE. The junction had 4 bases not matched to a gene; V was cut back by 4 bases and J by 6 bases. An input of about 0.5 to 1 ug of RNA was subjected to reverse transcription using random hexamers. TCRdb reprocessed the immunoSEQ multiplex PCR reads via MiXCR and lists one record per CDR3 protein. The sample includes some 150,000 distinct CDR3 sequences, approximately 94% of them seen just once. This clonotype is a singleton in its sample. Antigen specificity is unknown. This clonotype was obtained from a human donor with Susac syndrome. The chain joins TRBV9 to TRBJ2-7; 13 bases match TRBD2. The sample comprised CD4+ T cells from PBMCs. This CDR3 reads CASSLRTSGGEQYF. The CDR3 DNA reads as TGTGCCAGCAGCCTCCGGACTAGCGGGGGCGAGCAGTACTTC.